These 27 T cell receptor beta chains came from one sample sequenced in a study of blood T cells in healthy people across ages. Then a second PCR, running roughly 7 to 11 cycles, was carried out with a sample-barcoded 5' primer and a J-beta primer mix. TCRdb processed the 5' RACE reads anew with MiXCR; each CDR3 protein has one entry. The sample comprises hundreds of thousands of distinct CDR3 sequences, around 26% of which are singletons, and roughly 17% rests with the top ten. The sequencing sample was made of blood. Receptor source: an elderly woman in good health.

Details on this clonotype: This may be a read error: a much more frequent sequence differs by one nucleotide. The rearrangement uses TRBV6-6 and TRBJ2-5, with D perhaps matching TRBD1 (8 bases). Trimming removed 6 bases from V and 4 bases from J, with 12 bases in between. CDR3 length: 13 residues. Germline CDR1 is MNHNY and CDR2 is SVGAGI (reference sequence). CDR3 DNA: TGTGCCAGCAGCAACAGGGGGGGAGAGACCCAGTACTTC. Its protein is CASSNRGGETQYF.

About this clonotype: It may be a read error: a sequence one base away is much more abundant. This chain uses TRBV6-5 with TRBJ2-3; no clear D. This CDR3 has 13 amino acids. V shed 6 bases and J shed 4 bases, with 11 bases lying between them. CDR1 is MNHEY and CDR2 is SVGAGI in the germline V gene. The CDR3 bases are TGTGCCAGCAGCCGCGAGAGCGCAGATACGCAGTATTTT. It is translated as CASSRESADTQYF.

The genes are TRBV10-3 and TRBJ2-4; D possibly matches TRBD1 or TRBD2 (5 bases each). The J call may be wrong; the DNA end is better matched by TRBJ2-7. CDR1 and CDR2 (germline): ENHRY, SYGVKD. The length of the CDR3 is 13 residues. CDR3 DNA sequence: TGTGCCATCAGCCGGGACCCGGCCTACGAGCAGTACTTC. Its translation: CAISRDPAYEQYF.

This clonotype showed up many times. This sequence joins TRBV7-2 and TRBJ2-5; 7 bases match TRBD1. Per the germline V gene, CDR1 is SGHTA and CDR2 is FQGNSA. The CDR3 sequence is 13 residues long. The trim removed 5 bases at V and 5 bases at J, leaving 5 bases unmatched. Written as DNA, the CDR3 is TGTGCCAGCAGCGCAACGGACAGGGAGACCCAGTACTTC. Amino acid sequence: CASSATDRETQYF.

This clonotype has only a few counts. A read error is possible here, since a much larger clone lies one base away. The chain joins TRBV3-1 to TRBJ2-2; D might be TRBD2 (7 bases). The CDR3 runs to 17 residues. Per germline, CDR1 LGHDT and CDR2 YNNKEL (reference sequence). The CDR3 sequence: CASSQDGGGPNTGERFF. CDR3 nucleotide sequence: TGTGCCAGCAGCCAAGATGGCGGGGGCCCGAACACCGGGGAGCGGTTTTTT.

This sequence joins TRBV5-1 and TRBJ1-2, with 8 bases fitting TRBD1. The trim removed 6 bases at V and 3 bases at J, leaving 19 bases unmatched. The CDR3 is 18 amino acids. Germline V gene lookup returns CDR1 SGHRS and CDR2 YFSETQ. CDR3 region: CASNKDGQGGYFDYGYTF. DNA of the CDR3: TGCGCCAGCAACAAAGACGGACAGGGCGGGTACTTCGACTATGGCTACACCTTC.

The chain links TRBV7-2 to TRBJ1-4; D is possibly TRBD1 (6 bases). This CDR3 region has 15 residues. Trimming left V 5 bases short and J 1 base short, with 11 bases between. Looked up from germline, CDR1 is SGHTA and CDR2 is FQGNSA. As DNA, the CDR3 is TGTGCCAGCAGCGCCGGCAGGGGAACTAATGAAAAACTGTTTTTT. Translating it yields CASSAGRGTNEKLFF.

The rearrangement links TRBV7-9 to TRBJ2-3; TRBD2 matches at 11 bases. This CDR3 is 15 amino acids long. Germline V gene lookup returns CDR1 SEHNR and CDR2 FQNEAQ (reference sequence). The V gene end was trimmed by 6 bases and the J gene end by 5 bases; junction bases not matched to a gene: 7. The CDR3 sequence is CASSPLAGGLDTQYF. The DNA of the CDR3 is TGTGCCAGCAGTCCGTTAGCGGGGGGGCTAGATACGCAGTATTTT.

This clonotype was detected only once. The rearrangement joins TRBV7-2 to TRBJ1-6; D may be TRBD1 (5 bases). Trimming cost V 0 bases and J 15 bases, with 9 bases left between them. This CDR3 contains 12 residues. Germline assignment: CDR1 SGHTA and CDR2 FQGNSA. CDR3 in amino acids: CASSLAWGVLHF. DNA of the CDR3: TGTGCCAGCAGCTTAGCATGGGGGGTCCTCCACTTT.

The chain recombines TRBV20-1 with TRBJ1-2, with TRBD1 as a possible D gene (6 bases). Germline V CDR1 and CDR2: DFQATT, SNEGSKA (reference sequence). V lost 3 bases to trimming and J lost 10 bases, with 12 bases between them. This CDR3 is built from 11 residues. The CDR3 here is CSARRDTDYTF. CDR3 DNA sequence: TGCAGTGCTAGGAGGGACACGGACTACACCTTC.

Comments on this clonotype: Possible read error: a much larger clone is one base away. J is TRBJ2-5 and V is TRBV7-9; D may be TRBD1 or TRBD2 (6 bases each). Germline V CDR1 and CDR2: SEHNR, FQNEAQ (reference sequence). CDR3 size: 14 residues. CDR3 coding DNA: TGTGCCTGCAGCTTAGCGGTAGGGGGAGAGACCCAGTACTTC. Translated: CACSLAVGGETQYF.

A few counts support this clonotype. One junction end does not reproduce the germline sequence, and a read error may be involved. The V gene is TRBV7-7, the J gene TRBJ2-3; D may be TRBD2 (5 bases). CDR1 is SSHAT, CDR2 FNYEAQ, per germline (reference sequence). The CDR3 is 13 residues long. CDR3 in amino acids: CASSLDYKDTQYF. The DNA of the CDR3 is TGTGCTAGCAGCTTAGACTACAAAGATACGCAGTATTTT. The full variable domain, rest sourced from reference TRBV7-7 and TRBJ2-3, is GAGVSQSPRYKVTKRGQDVTLRCDPISSHATLYWYQQALGQGPEFLTYFNYEAQPDKSGLPSDRFSAERPEGSISTLTIQRTEQRDSAMYRCASSLDYKDTQYFGPGTRLTVL.

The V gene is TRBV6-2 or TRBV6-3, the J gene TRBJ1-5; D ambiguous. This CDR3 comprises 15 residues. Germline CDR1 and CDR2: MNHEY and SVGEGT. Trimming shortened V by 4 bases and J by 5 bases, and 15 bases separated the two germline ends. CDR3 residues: CASSSGEGRYQPQHF. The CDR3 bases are TGTGCCAGCAGTTCTGGGGAGGGCAGGTATCAGCCCCAGCATTTT.

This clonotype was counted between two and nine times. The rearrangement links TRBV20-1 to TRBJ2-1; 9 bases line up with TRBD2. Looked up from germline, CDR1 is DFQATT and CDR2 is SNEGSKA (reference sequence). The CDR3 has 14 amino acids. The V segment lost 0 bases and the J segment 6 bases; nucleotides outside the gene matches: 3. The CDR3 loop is CSARDSGGINEQFF. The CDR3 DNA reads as TGCAGTGCTAGAGATAGCGGGGGTATCAATGAGCAGTTCTTC.

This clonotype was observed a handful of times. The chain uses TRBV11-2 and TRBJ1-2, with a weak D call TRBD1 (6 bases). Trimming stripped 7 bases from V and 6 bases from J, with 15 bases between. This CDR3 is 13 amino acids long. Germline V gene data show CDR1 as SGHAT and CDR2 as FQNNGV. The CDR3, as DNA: TGTGCCAGCACCATAACAGGGTTAAATGGCTACACCTTC. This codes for CASTITGLNGYTF.

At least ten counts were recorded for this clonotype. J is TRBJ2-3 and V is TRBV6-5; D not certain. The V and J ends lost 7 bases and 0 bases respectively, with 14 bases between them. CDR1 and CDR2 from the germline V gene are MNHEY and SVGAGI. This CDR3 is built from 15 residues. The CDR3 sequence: CASKFGRLSTDTQYF. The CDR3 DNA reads TGTGCCAGCAAGTTCGGTCGTCTGAGCACAGATACGCAGTATTTT.

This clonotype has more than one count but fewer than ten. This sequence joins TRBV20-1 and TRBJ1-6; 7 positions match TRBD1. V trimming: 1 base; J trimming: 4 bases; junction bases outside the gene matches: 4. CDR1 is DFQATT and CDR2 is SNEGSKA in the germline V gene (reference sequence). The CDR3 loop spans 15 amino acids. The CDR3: CSARGGTVYNSPLHF. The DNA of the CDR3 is TGCAGTGCTAGAGGCGGGACAGTGTATAATTCACCCCTCCACTTT.

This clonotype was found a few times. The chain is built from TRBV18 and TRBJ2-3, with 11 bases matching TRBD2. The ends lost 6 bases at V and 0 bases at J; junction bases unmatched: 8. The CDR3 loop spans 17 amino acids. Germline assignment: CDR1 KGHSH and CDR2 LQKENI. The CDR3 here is CASSSTSGEASTDTQYF. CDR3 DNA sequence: TGTGCCAGCTCCTCGACTAGCGGGGAAGCAAGCACAGATACGCAGTATTTT.

The CDR3 DNA is TGTGCCAGCAGCCGACCGGGGGTCGGGGAGCTGTTTTTT. Protein sequence: CASSRPGVGELFF. The chain carries TRBV3-1 and TRBJ2-2, with D perhaps TRBD2 (6 bases). Trimming left V 4 bases short and J 7 bases short, with 10 bases between. This CDR3 comprises 13 residues. Germline CDR1 reads LGHDT; CDR2 reads YNNKEL (reference sequence).

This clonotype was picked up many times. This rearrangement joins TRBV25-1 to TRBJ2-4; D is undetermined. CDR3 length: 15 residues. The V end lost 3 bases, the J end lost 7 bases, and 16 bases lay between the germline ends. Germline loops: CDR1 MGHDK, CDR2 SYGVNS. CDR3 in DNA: TGTGCCAGCAGTGACAGTCAGCTAGTTAAGAACATTCAGTACTTC. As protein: CASSDSQLVKNIQYF.

This CDR3 is CASSDGGINTGELFF. CDR3 sequence (DNA): TGTGCCAGCAGTGACGGGGGGATTAACACCGGGGAGCTGTTTTTT. The V call is TRBV6-4, the J call TRBJ2-2; maybe TRBD2 (6 bases). Per the germline V gene, CDR1 is MRHNA and CDR2 is SNTAGT. Between the trimmed V and J ends, which lost 2 bases and 2 bases, there was a span of 9 bases. This CDR3 region has 15 residues.

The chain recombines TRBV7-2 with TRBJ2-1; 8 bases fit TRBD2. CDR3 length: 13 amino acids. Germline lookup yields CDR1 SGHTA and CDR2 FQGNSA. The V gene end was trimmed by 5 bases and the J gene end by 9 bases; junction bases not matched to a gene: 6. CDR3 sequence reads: CASSPGLAFEQFF. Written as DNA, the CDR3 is TGTGCCAGCAGCCCAGGACTAGCCTTTGAGCAGTTCTTC.

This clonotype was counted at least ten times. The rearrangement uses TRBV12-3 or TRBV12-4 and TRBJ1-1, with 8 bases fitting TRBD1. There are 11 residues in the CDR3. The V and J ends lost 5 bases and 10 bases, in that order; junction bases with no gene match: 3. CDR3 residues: CASSGQGVAFF. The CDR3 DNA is TGTGCCAGCAGTGGACAGGGTGTAGCTTTCTTT.

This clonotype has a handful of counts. In DNA form, the CDR3 reads TGTGCCAGCAGCCAAATCTCGCGGGGGGACTACGAGCAGTACTTC. As protein: CASSQISRGDYEQYF. This rearrangement joins TRBV7-2 to TRBJ2-4, with 8 bases fitting TRBD2. Gene TRBJ2-7 matches the end of the DNA better, so the J call may be wrong. The CDR3 spans 15 residues. CDR1 SGHTA and CDR2 FQGNSA come from the germline V gene.

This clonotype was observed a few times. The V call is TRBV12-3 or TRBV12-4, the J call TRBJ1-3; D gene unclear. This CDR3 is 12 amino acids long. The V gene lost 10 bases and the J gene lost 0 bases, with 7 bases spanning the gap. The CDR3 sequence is CATSHSGNTIYF. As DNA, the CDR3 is TGTGCCACTAGCCACTCTGGAAACACCATATATTTT.

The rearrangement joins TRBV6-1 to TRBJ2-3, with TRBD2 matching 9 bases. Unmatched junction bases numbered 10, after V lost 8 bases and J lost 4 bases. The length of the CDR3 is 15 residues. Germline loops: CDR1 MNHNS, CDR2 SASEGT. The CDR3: CASEARRGGSDTQYF. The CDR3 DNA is TGTGCCAGCGAAGCTCGGCGGGGGGGCTCAGATACGCAGTATTTT.

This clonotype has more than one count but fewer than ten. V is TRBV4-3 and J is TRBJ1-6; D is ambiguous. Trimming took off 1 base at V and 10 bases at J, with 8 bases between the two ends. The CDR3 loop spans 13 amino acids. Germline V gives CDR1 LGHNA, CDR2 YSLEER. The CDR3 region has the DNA TGCGCCAGCAGCCAAGCGCGAGTATCACCCCTCCACTTT. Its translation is CASSQARVSPLHF.